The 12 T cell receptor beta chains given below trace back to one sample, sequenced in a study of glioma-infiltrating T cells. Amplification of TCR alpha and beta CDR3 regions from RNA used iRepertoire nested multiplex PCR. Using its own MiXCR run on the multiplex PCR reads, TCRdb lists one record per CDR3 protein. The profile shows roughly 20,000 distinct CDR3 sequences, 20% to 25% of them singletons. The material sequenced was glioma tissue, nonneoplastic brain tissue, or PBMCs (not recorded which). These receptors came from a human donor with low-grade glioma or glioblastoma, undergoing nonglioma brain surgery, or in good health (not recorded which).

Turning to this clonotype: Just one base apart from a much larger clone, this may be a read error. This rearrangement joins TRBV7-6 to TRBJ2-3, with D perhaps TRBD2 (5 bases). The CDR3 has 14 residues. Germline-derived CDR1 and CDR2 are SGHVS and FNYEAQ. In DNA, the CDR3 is TGTGCCCGCAGCTACGGACTGGGCACAGATACGCAGTATTTT. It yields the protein CARSYGLGTDTQYF.

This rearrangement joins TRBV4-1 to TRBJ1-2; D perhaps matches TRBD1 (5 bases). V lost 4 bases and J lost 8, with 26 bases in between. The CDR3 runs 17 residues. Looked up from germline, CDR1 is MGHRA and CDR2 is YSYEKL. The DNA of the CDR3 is TGCGCCAGCAGCCTCTATTTTCAGCCGGGGGAACTCGACGGCTACACCTTC. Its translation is CASSLYFQPGELDGYTF.

CDR3 loop: CASSPLTGEGVPDTQYF. CDR3 DNA sequence: TGTGCCAGCAGCCCACTCACGGGAGAGGGGGTGCCAGATACGCAGTATTTT. V usage is TRBV7-2 and J usage is TRBJ2-3; the D gene could be TRBD1 or TRBD2 (6 bases each). CDR3 length equals 17 residues. Trimming took 5 bases from V and 4 from J, leaving 22 bases between them. Germline values: CDR1 SGHTA, CDR2 FQGNSA.

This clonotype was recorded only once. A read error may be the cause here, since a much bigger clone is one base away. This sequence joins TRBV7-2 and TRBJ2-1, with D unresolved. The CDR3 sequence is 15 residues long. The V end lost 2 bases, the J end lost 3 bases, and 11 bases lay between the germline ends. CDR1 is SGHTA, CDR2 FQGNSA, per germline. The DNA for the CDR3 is TGTGCCAGCAGCTTATCGAGCCCGGGCTACAATGAGCAGTTCTTC. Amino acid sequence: CASSLSSPGYNEQFF. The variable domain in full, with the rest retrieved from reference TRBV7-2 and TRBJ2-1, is GAGVSQSPSNKVTEKGKDVELRCDPISGHTALYWYRQSLGQGLEFLIYFQGNSAPDKSGLPSDRFSAERTGGSVSTLTIQRTQQEDSAVYLCASSLSSPGYNEQFFGPGTRLTVL.

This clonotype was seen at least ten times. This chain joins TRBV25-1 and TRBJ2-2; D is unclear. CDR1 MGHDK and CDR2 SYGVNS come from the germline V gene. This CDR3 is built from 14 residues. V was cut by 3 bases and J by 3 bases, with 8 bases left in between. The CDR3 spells CASSDYRDTGELFF. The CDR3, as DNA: TGTGCCAGCAGTGACTACCGGGACACCGGGGAGCTGTTTTTT.

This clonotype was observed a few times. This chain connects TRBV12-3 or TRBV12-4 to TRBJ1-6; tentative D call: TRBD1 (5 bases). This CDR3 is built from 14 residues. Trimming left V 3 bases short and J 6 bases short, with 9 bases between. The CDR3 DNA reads TGTGCCAGCAGTTTGGGGGGTGGTAATTCACCCCTCCACTTT. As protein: CASSLGGGNSPLHF.

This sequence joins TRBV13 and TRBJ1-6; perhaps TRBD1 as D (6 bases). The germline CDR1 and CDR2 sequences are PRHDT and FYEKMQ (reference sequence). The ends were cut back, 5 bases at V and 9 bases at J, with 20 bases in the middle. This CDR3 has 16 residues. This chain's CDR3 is CASSPTGTYFGSPLHF. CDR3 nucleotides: TGTGCCAGCAGCCCAACCGGGACATACTTTGGTTCACCCCTCCACTTT.

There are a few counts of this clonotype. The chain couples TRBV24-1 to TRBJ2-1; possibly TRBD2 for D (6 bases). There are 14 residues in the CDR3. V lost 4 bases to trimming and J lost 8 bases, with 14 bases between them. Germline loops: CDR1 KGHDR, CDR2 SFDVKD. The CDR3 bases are TGTGCCACCAGTGACCCCCCCCCGGGAGATGAGCAGTTCTTC. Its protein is CATSDPPPGDEQFF.

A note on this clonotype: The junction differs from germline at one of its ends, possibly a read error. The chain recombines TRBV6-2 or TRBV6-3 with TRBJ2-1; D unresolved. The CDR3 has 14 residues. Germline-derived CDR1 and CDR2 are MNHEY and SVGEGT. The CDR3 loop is CASSYSTSYDEQFF. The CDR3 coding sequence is TGTGCCAGCAGTTATAGTACCTCCTACGATGAGCAGTTCTTC.

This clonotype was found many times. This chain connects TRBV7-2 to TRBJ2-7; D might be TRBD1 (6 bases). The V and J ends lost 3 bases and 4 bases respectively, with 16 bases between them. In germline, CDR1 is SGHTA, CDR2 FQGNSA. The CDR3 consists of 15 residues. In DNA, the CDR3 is TGTGCCAGCAGCTTCGAGGGGACAAGAGTGTACGAGCAGTACTTC. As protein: CASSFEGTRVYEQYF. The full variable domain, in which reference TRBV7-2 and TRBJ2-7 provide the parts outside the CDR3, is GAGVSQSPSNKVTEKGKDVELRCDPISGHTALYWYRQSLGQGLEFLIYFQGNSAPDKSGLPSDRFSAERTGGSVSTLTIQRTQQEDSAVYLCASSFEGTRVYEQYFGPGTRLTVT.

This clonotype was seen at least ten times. The CDR3 DNA reads as TGTGCCAGCAGCCCCGCCCTAACACAGTACCAAGAGACCCAGTACTTC. Translating it yields CASSPALTQYQETQYF. The chain couples TRBV7-9 to TRBJ2-5; no clear D. This CDR3 is built from 16 residues. Trimming stripped 5 bases from V and 0 bases from J, with 16 bases between. The germline gives CDR1 SEHNR, CDR2 FQNEAQ (reference sequence).

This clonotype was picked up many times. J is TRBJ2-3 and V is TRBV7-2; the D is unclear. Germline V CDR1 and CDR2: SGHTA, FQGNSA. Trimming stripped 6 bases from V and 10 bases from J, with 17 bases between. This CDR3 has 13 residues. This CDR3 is CASRRTLHPAQYF. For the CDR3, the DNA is TGTGCCAGCAGACGGACGCTACACCCAGCGCAGTATTTT.